Each of the 13 T cell receptor beta chains below was sequenced from the same sample in a study of shared clonotypes between healthy human individuals. Here immunoSEQ multiplex PCR was the method, and the copy in TCRdb shows in-frame clones only, minus some. This table has 2 million to 2.5 million clones, approximately 95% appearing once. Sequencing was done on a sample of naive CD4+ T cells sorted from blood. Subset indicated: CD45RA+ positively selected. The receptors were sampled from a man between 18 and 29 years old in good health.

V gene TRBV6-5 combines with J gene TRBJ2-7; 8 bases match TRBD1. V shed 5 bases, J shed 2 bases, and the junction held 5 bases outside the gene matches. The CDR3 runs to 14 residues. Germline CDR1 reads MNHEY; CDR2 reads SVGAGI. The CDR3 here is CASSIDRGAYEQYF. Written as DNA, the CDR3 is TGTGCCAGCAGTATAGACAGGGGCGCCTACGAGCAGTACTTC.

The chain joins TRBV7-2 to TRBJ2-4; D might be TRBD2 (5 bases). Germline loops: CDR1 SGHTA, CDR2 FQGNSA. The CDR3 contains 15 residues. The ends were cut back, 5 bases at V and 6 bases at J, with 17 bases in the middle. CDR3 in amino acids: CASSLGWGAVNIQYF. As DNA, the CDR3 is TGTGCCAGCAGCCTAGGTTGGGGAGCGGTAAACATTCAGTACTTC.

The chain combines TRBV18 with TRBJ1-1, with D tentatively TRBD1 (6 bases). The CDR3 is 14 amino acids. The germline V gene encodes CDR1 KGHSH and CDR2 LQKENI. V was clipped by 4 bases and J by 0 bases, with 9 bases between them. CDR3 region: CASSRGQMNTEAFF. CDR3 sequence (DNA): TGTGCCAGCTCACGAGGACAGATGAACACTGAAGCTTTCTTT.

The chain carries TRBV19 and TRBJ1-2, with D hard to call. Trimming cost V 3 bases and J 3 bases, with 8 bases left between them. Looked up from germline, CDR1 is LNHDA and CDR2 is SQIVND (reference sequence). The CDR3 covers 13 residues. The CDR3 DNA sequence: TGTGCCAGTAGTATGAGGGAATACTATGGCTACACCTTC. This translates into CASSMREYYGYTF.

The V call is TRBV4-2, the J call TRBJ1-1, with D unresolved. The CDR3 has 17 residues. Germline V CDR1 and CDR2: LGHNA, YNFKEQ. V lost 0 bases and J lost 5, with 19 bases in between. CDR3 in amino acids: CASSQEPSAGSRTEAFF. CDR3 bases: TGTGCCAGCAGCCAAGAGCCGTCGGCAGGTTCGAGGACTGAAGCTTTCTTT.

This chain uses TRBV7-6 with TRBJ1-5; no clear D gene. The V end lost 1 base, the J end lost 6 bases, and 10 bases lay between the germline ends. Germline-derived CDR1 and CDR2 are SGHVS and FNYEAQ. The CDR3 spans 14 residues. CDR3 residues: CASSLESVGQPQHF. The CDR3 nucleotides read TGTGCCAGCAGCTTAGAGTCAGTGGGTCAGCCCCAGCATTTT.

The chain links TRBV5-6 to TRBJ2-3, with 9 bases aligning to TRBD2. Germline V gene sequence: CDR1 SGHDT, CDR2 YYEEEE. With V trimmed by 0 bases and J by 0 bases, 5 bases remained unmatched. The CDR3 runs 17 residues. CDR3 in DNA: TGTGCCAGCAGCTTGGTTAGCGGGGGCCTTAGCACAGATACGCAGTATTTT. It yields the protein CASSLVSGGLSTDTQYF.

As to this clone: This same CDR3 is encoded by further DNA sequences in the sample. The chain carries TRBV2 and TRBJ2-2; D perhaps matches TRBD1 (5 bases). V was pared by 11 bases and J by 1 base, with 8 bases between. CDR1 is SNHLY and CDR2 is FYNNEI in the germline V gene. This CDR3 spans 12 amino acids. CDR3 loop: CASRENTGELFF. For the CDR3, the DNA is TGTGCCTCCAGGGAGAACACCGGGGAGCTGTTTTTT.

The CDR3 DNA is TGTGCCAGCAGCCTCCTCACCGGGACAGGGGGCACCGGGGAGCTGTTTTTT. Translated, it gives CASSLLTGTGGTGELFF. This chain uses TRBV7-9 with TRBJ2-2, with TRBD1 matching over 11 bases. CDR1 is SEHNR and CDR2 is FQNEAQ in the germline V gene (reference sequence). After removal of 5 bases from V and 4 bases from J, the junction contained 9 bases not matched to a gene. The CDR3 runs to 17 residues.

The rearrangement links TRBV4-1 to TRBJ2-5, with D possibly matching TRBD2 (6 bases). Trimming removed 1 base from V and 5 bases from J, with 14 bases in between. From germline, CDR1 is MGHRA and CDR2 YSYEKL. The CDR3 has 15 amino acids. The CDR3 nucleotides are TGCGCCAGCAGCCAAGGGAGGGCTAGCTGGGAGACCCAGTACTTC. Translated: CASSQGRASWETQYF.

J is TRBJ2-3 and V is TRBV5-1; 13 nucleotides align to TRBD2. The CDR3 covers 16 residues. From germline, CDR1 is SGHRS and CDR2 YFSETQ. Losses at the gene ends were 2 bases for V and 6 bases for J; bases not matched to a gene: 6. CDR3 sequence: CASSFGTSGAGDTQYF. CDR3 DNA: TGCGCCAGCAGCTTCGGGACTAGCGGGGCGGGGGATACGCAGTATTTT.

The J gene is TRBJ2-3, the V gene TRBV11-2, with 8 positions matching TRBD2. With V trimmed by 4 bases and J by 0 bases, 9 bases remained unmatched. CDR1 and CDR2 from the germline V gene are SGHAT and FQNNGV. The CDR3 runs 17 residues. The CDR3, as DNA: TGTGCCAGCAGCTCGGGACGGACTAGCCCTAGCACAGATACGCAGTATTTT. Translated: CASSSGRTSPSTDTQYF.

The chain uses TRBV29-1 and TRBJ1-2; D is unresolved. V gave up 2 bases and J gave up 2 bases, with 12 bases separating them. This CDR3 region has 14 residues. Per germline, CDR1 SQVTM and CDR2 ANQGSEA. The CDR3 is CSVENPEPNYGYTF. The DNA of the CDR3 is TGCAGCGTTGAAAACCCCGAGCCCAACTATGGCTACACCTTC.